Below are 8 T cell receptor beta chains sequenced from a single sample in a study of breast tumors, draining lymph nodes, adjacent tissues. In TCRdb, the multiplex PCR reads were re-called with MiXCR into one record per CDR3 protein. The table lists about 140,000 distinct CDR3 sequences, approximately 32% of them singletons. Samples came from axillary lymph nodes draining the breast cancer. Sample: axillary lymph node tissue. These receptors all come from a female donor with breast cancer. Some clones in this sample may be carry-over from other donors' samples.

The table lists this clonotype with many counts. The V call is TRBV6-2 or TRBV6-3, the J call TRBJ2-7, with no clear D. CDR3 size: 16 residues. Germline V lookup: CDR1 MNHEY, CDR2 SVGEGT. The CDR3 nucleotides read TGTGCCAGCAGTCACTCGTTGCAGGCGGCCCCCTACGAGCAGTACGTC. Amino acids: CASSHSLQAAPYEQYV.

This clonotype was counted many times. V is TRBV2 and J is TRBJ2-5, with a possible D match to TRBD2 (5 bases). Trimming pared 3 bases from V and 3 bases from J, leaving 8 bases between. Germline-derived CDR1 and CDR2 are SNHLY and FYNNEI. This CDR3 has 13 residues. CDR3 sequence (DNA): TGTGCCAGCAGTGATCCGGGGAAAGAGACCCAGTACTTC. It is translated as CASSDPGKETQYF.

This clonotype was seen ten or more times. CDR3 sequence (DNA): TGTGCCAGCAGTTCGACACTTACTAATGAAAAACTGTTTTTT. This codes for CASSSTLTNEKLFF. The chain joins TRBV5-5 to TRBJ1-4; D is unclear. Between the trimmed V and J ends, which lost 5 bases and 2 bases, there was a span of 10 bases. The CDR3 spans 14 residues. Germline V gene data show CDR1 as SGHKS and CDR2 as YYEKEE (reference sequence). The full variable domain, rest sourced from reference TRBV5-5 and TRBJ1-4, is DAGVTQSPTHLIKTRGQQVTLRCSPISGHKSVSWYQQVLGQGPQFIFQYYEKEERGRGNFPDRFSARQFPNYSSELNVNALLLGDSALYLCASSSTLTNEKLFFGSGTQLSVL.

At least ten counts were recorded for this clonotype. Here the CDR3 DNA reads TGTGCCAGCAGCTTGAACCTAGCAGGATCGGATACGCAGTATTTT. Translating it yields CASSLNLAGSDTQYF. The chain is built from TRBV5-8 and TRBJ2-3; D is perhaps TRBD2 (5 bases). Germline assignment: CDR1 SGHTS and CDR2 YDEGEE. The CDR3 loop spans 15 amino acids. Trimming shortened V by 1 base and J by 6 bases, and 15 bases separated the two germline ends.

This clonotype was recorded at least ten times. The rearrangement links TRBV20-1 to TRBJ2-5, with 8 bases that match TRBD1. Losses at the gene ends were 2 bases for V and 2 bases for J; bases not matched to a gene: 7. Germline-derived CDR1 and CDR2 are DFQATT and SNEGSKA (reference sequence). The CDR3 contains 15 residues. As DNA, the CDR3 is TGCAGTGCTAGAACCGGGACAGGCGTGCAAGAGACCCAGTACTTC. This translates into CSARTGTGVQETQYF.

This clonotype has a count of ten or more. The CDR3 DNA is TGTGCCACCAAAGACAGCCCGTCATATGGCTACACCTTC. The encoded protein is CATKDSPSYGYTF. The rearrangement uses TRBV19 and TRBJ1-2, with a weak D call TRBD1 (5 bases). The CDR3 consists of 13 residues. V gave up 10 bases and J gave up 5 bases, with 17 bases separating them. The germline V gene encodes CDR1 LNHDA and CDR2 SQIVND (reference sequence).

This clonotype came up many times. The chain recombines TRBV6-5 with TRBJ2-3; the D gene could be TRBD1 or TRBD2 (6 bases each). The CDR3 sequence is 16 residues long. CDR1 is MNHEY and CDR2 is SVGAGI in the germline V gene. V was cut by 2 bases and J by 2 bases, with 14 bases left in between. The CDR3: CASSYRGGRYTDTQYF. CDR3 bases: TGTGCCAGCAGTTACCGAGGGGGGCGATACACAGATACGCAGTATTTT.

This clonotype has ten or more counts. This chain joins TRBV27 and TRBJ2-1, with D perhaps matching TRBD1 or TRBD2 (5 bases each). The CDR3 contains 16 residues. Germline V gives CDR1 MNHEY, CDR2 SMNVEV (reference sequence). V shed 4 bases and J shed 4 bases, with 17 bases lying between them. The CDR3: CASSSRPPGPYNEQFF. The CDR3 nucleotides read TGTGCCAGCAGTTCGCGTCCCCCGGGACCATACAATGAGCAGTTCTTC.